A selection of T cell receptor beta chains follows, all from one sample in a study of OX40 agonist ivuxolimab in advanced cancers. The table came from immunoSEQ multiplex PCR; TCRdb's copy has only in-frame clones and leaves some out. The sample contains some 81,000 clones, about 82% of which appear only once. Sequenced material: CD4+ or CD8+ T cells sorted from blood, taken in a trial of the OX40 agonist ivuxolimab. These receptors all come from an adult with an advanced solid tumor such as melanoma, head and neck, liver or kidney cancer. The conserved cysteine and the conserved F or W are not part of the CDR3 here. D genes are given only for firm matches.

>-|TRBV6-5|TRBJ2-3
ASTPKGKDTQY
>-|TRBV30|TRBJ2-2
AWSVVGFTGELF
>TRBD1|TRBV7-3|TRBJ1-1
ASSLVQGAKTEAF
>-|TRBV5-1|TRBJ2-5
ASRAFSETQY
>-|TRBV7-6|TRBJ1-2
ASSPSGYGYT
>TRBD2|TRBV7-6|TRBJ2-5
ASSPGGGRSETQY
>TRBD1|TRBV5-4|TRBJ2-3
ASSFGGTGRLDTQY
>TRBD1|TRBV4-3|TRBJ1-4
ASSQGQGGGEKLF
>-|TRBV7-8|TRBJ2-7
ASSLGGEDLQY
>TRBD2|TRBV5-1|TRBJ2-2
ASSPGLATGAGELF
>-|TRBV7-2|TRBJ2-2
ASSSGPNTGELF
>-|TRBV29-1|TRBJ1-2
SVGGQSNYGYT
>-|TRBV18|TRBJ2-7
ASSPPRGRAGYEQY
>TRBD1|TRBV7-3|TRBJ2-3
ASSLTGQGNPDTQY
>-|TRBV12-5|TRBJ1-5
ASGLNRGHTGNQPQH
>-|TRBV19|TRBJ1-5
ASSITPPGPEGQPQH
>-|TRBV7-3|TRBJ2-5
ASSQLGQETQY
>TRBD1|TRBV7-6|TRBJ1-6
ASSVLTGWDSPLH
>TRBD1|TRBV11-1|TRBJ1-1
ASSGQVNTEAF
>-|TRBV30|TRBJ1-2
AWRAPRGDT
>-|TRBV4-3|TRBJ2-2
ASSLQERGTGELF
>-|TRBV7-9|TRBJ1-3
ASSTRGTAGNTIY
>-|TRBV5-1|TRBJ1-4
ASSLEDPKGKLF
>-|TRBV18|TRBJ1-1
ASSPRTLKNTEAF
>TRBD1|TRBV7-3|TRBJ2-5
ASSLQGDGETQY
>-|TRBV6-1|TRBJ2-1
ASRSGALRVNEQF
>TRBD2|TRBV4-3|TRBJ2-3
ASSQGAGTQDTQY
>TRBD2|TRBV30|TRBJ2-5
AWSGGAWTQY
>TRBD1|TRBV5-1|TRBJ1-2
ASSLGPPGQAGGYT
>TRBD1|TRBV6-6|TRBJ2-2
ASSRRQGNTGELF
>-|TRBV29-1|TRBJ1-2
GGGEVYGYT
>-|TRBV7-9|TRBJ1-1
ASSFFFRTEAF
>-|TRBV19|TRBJ2-3
ASSIVAGGEINWY
>-|TRBV18|TRBJ2-5
ASSPWEGAETQY
>-|TRBV30|TRBJ1-2
AWVRGSRGGYT
>TRBD1|TRBV14|TRBJ1-1
ASSQPGQGAIVDRAF
>-|TRBV10-3|TRBJ1-2
AISEVRVDLYGYT
>-|TRBV30|TRBJ1-3
AWWPLSGNTIY
>-|TRBV25-1|TRBJ1-3
ASSSGRSGNTIY
>-|TRBV6-1|TRBJ1-4
ASREDSGKEKLF
>-|TRBV9|TRBJ2-5
ASSVEGNGGTQY
>-|TRBV11-3|TRBJ2-1
ASSIDGRAWDEQF
>-|TRBV18|TRBJ2-3
ASSPDQGTDTQY
>-|TRBV5-4|TRBJ1-1
ASSLVGVEAF
>-|TRBV27|-
ASSPRIGTYEQY
>-|TRBV7-8|TRBJ2-7
ASSLEGGVRPVYEQY
>TRBD1|TRBV7-9|TRBJ2-2
ASSFTETGVDGELF
>TRBD1|TRBV19|TRBJ1-3
ASSTFRVRDRYSGNTIY
>-|TRBV7-3|TRBJ2-3
ASSPQGRGSTDTQY
>TRBD1|TRBV2|TRBJ2-5
ASSPGQGAWETQY
>-|TRBV7-3|TRBJ1-1
ASSPRSGNTEAF
>TRBD1|TRBV30|TRBJ1-1
AWGGTGPTEAF
>-|TRBV6-1|TRBJ1-1
ASSEGRHTEAF
>TRBD2|TRBV6-1|TRBJ2-4
ASSDWEGNLAKNIQY
>-|TRBV29-1|TRBJ2-3
SAADSTDTQY